This record looks at one T cell receptor beta chain sequence and its context. Its antigen remains unknown. The sample is drawn from a study of post-analysis software for immune sequencing data. Study-wide background: The courses of disease that were included comprised relapsing-remitting, secondary progressive and progressive-relapsing multiple sclerosis. Study conclusions and caveats: In patients, TRBV5-6, TRBV5-1 and TRBV20-1 belonged to five TRBV segments found more frequently than in controls. Comparison with controls showed significantly lower normalized Chao1 diversity in multiple sclerosis patients. Strong co-clustering by F measure was evident for samples that had been prepared in the same batch.

The CDR3 is 14 amino acids. Germline lookup yields CDR1 SGHTA and CDR2 FQGNSA. Trimming pared 1 base from V and 4 bases from J, leaving 10 bases between. The TCR beta cDNA libraries contained unique molecular identifiers. It was from about 0.94 to 9.7 million T cells that 450,000 to 550,000 cDNA molecules came. TCRdb itself ran the PCR reads through MiXCR, one entry per CDR3 protein. The repertoire holds more than 450,000 distinct CDR3 sequences, with 44% as singletons. The sequenced sample consisted of blood. The TCR originated in a girl under 18 with multiple sclerosis. This rearrangement joins TRBV7-2 to TRBJ2-5, with D perhaps TRBD1 or TRBD2 (5 bases each). The CDR3 region has the DNA TGTGCCAGCAGCTTAGGGGCAGGGACAGAGACCCAGTACTTC. This gives the protein CASSLGAGTETQYF.